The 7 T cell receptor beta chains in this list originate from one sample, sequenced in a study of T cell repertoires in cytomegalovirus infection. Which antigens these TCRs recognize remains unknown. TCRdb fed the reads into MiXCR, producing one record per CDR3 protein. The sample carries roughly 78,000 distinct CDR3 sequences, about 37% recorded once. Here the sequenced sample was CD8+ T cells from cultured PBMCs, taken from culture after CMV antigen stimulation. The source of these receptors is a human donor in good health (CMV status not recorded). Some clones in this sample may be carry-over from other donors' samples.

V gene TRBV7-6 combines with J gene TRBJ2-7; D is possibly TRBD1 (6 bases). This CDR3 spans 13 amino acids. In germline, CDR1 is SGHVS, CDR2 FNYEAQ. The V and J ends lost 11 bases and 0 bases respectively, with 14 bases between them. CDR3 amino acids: CALGQPSSYEQYF. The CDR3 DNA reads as TGTGCCCTTGGACAGCCGAGCTCCTACGAGCAGTACTTC.

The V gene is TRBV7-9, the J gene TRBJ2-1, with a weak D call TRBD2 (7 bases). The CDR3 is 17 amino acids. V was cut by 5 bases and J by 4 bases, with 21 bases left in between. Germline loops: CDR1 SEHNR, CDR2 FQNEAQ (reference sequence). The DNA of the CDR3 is TGTGCCAGCAGCCCTCCGTGGGGGGGCGAGCTTTACAATGAGCAGTTCTTC. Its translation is CASSPPWGGELYNEQFF.

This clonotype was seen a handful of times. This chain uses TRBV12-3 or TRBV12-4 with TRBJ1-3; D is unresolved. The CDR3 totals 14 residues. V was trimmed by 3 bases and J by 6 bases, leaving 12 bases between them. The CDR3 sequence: CASSLGFSSNTIYF. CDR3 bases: TGTGCCAGCAGTTTGGGGTTCTCGTCAAACACCATATATTTT.

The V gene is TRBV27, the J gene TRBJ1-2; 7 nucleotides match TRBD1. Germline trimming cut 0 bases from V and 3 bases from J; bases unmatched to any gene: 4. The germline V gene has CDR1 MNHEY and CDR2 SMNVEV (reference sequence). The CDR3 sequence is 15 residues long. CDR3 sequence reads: CASSLSPGGHYGYTF. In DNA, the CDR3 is TGTGCCAGCAGTTTATCACCAGGGGGTCACTATGGCTACACCTTC.

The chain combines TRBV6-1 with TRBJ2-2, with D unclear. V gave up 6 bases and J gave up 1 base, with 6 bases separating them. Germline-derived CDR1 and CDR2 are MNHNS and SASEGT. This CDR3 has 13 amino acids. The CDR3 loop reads CASRVGNTGELFF. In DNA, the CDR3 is TGTGCCAGCAGGGTAGGGAACACCGGGGAGCTGTTTTTT.

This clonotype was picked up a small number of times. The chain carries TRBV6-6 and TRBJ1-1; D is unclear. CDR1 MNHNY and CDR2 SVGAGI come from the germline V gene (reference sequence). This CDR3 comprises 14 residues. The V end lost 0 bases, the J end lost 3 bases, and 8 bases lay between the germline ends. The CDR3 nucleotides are TGTGCCAGCAGTTACTCGGGGAGTTACACTGAAGCTTTCTTT. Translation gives CASSYSGSYTEAFF.

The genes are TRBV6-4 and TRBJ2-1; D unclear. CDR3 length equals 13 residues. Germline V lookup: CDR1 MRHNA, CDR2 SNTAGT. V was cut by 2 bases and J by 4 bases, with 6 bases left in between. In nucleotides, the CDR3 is TGTGCCAGCAGTGACGGGATTTACAATGAGCAGTTCTTC. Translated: CASSDGIYNEQFF.